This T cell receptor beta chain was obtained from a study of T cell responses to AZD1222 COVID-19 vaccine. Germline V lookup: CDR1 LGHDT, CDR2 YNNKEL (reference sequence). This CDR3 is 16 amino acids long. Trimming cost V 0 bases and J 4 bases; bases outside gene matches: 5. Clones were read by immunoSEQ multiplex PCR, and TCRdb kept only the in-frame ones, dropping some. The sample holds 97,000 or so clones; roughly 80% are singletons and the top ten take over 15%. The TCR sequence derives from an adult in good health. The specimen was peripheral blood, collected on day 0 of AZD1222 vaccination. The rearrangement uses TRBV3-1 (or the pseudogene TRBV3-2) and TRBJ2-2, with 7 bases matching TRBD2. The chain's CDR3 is CASSQDGEGRTGELFF. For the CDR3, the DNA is TGTGCCAGCAGCCAAGATGGGGAGGGGCGCACCGGGGAGCTGTTTTTT.